Below are 9 T cell receptor beta chains sequenced from a single sample in a study of early stage breast cancer tumors. Some clones are missing from TCRdb's copy, which holds only in-frame ones; the method was immunoSEQ multiplex PCR. In the table there are fewer than 70,000 clones, 70% to 80% of which are singletons. Material: blood. These receptors originate from a person aged 30 to 40 with breast cancer.

This clone was counted a single time. The V call is TRBV27, the J call TRBJ2-2; 12 nucleotides line up with TRBD2. With 2 bases clipped from V and 0 bases from J, the junction kept 7 bases outside the gene matches. The germline gives CDR1 MNHEY, CDR2 SMNVEV (reference sequence). The CDR3 extends over 19 amino acids. In nucleotides, the CDR3 is TGTGCCAGCAGTTTAGTCCCTGGACTAGCGGGAACGAACACCGGGGAGCTGTTTTTT. This translates into CASSLVPGLAGTNTGELFF.

The genes are TRBV5-5 and TRBJ1-2; maybe TRBD1 (6 bases). The length of the CDR3 is 14 residues. Trimming took 1 base from V and 4 from J, leaving 11 bases between them. CDR1 is SGHKS and CDR2 is YYEKEE in the germline V gene (reference sequence). CDR3 nucleotide sequence: TGTGCCAGCAGCTTGTCCGGGACACCCTATGGCTACACCTTC. It encodes CASSLSGTPYGYTF.

The V gene is TRBV4-1, the J gene TRBJ2-1, with D possibly TRBD2 on 6 matching bases. This CDR3 is built from 14 residues. Germline CDR1 is MGHRA and CDR2 is YSYEKL. Trimming took off 4 bases at V and 8 bases at J, with 15 bases between the two ends. The chain's CDR3 is CASSRSEGGDEQFF. CDR3 DNA sequence: TGCGCCAGCAGCCGGAGCGAGGGAGGTGATGAGCAGTTCTTC.

V is TRBV19 and J is TRBJ2-1, with TRBD1 as a possible D gene (6 bases). The CDR3 extends over 17 amino acids. Trimming cost V 3 bases and J 0 bases, with 15 bases left between them. The germline V gene encodes CDR1 LNHDA and CDR2 SQIVND (reference sequence). CDR3 loop: CASSIQQGFSSYNEQFF. The CDR3 nucleotides are TGTGCCAGTAGTATCCAACAGGGTTTTAGCTCCTACAATGAGCAGTTCTTC.

This chain joins TRBV5-1 and TRBJ2-7, with D uncertain. The CDR3 is 12 amino acids. Germline CDR1 is SGHRS and CDR2 is YFSETQ. Trimming took off 6 bases at V and 1 base at J, with 8 bases between the two ends. CDR3 sequence reads: CASTGLSYEQYF. CDR3 bases: TGCGCCAGCACCGGTTTGTCCTACGAGCAGTACTTC.

This clone was recorded only once. The rearrangement joins TRBV11-3 to TRBJ2-1; D gene uncertain. There are 14 residues in the CDR3. Germline-derived CDR1 and CDR2 are SGHNT and YENEEA. V lost 5 bases, J lost 2 bases, and 10 bases lay in between. The CDR3 region is CASSLGSTYNEQFF. CDR3 DNA sequence: TGTGCCAGCAGCCTCGGCTCCACCTACAATGAGCAGTTCTTC.

This clone was found a few times. J is TRBJ1-1 and V is TRBV30; D may be TRBD1 (6 bases). This CDR3 region has 13 residues. With 8 bases removed from V and 1 base from J, the gap between germline ends came to 14 bases. Per germline, CDR1 GTSNPN and CDR2 SVGIG (reference sequence). For the CDR3, the DNA is TGTGCCCACAACAGGGAAGAGAACACTGAAGCTTTCTTT. This encodes CAHNREENTEAFF.

This clone was observed once. The gene calls are TRBV15 and TRBJ2-7; tentatively, D is TRBD1 or TRBD2 (5 bases each). Between the trimmed V and J ends, which lost 0 bases and 3 bases, there was a span of 18 bases. CDR1 is LNHNV and CDR2 is YYDKDF in the germline V gene (reference sequence). This CDR3 comprises 17 residues. This CDR3 is CATSREVGATVGYEQYF. CDR3 nucleotide sequence: TGTGCCACCAGCAGAGAGGTCGGGGCCACCGTGGGCTACGAGCAGTACTTC.

This clone was detected only once. The chain employs TRBV7-6 and TRBJ2-3; 10 nucleotides line up with TRBD2. CDR1 and CDR2 from the germline V gene are SGHVS and FNYEAQ. The CDR3 consists of 22 residues. Losses at the gene ends were 3 bases for V and 1 base for J; bases not matched to a gene: 22. The CDR3 is CASSFHANGLADIRGGTDTQYF. For the CDR3, the DNA is TGTGCCAGCAGCTTCCACGCGAATGGACTAGCGGACATCCGGGGGGGCACAGATACGCAGTATTTT.